Following are 9 T cell receptor beta chains from one sample sequenced in a study of shared clonotypes between healthy human individuals. Only in-frame clones appear in the TCRdb table, and some are missing; sequencing was by immunoSEQ multiplex PCR. Seen here are fewer than 1.8 million clones, roughly 98.5% observed once, and the top ten hold about 0.4%. Specimen: naive CD4+ T cells sorted from blood. Specified subset: CD45RA+ positively selected. These receptors originate from a man aged 25 to 40 in good health.

J is TRBJ2-1 and V is TRBV5-1; perhaps TRBD2 as D (7 bases). Germline V gives CDR1 SGHRS, CDR2 YFSETQ. Trimming pared 5 bases from V and 7 bases from J, leaving 16 bases between. The CDR3 contains 14 residues. The DNA of the CDR3 is TGCGCCAGCAGAACGAGCGGGACAAAGAATGAGCAGTTCTTC. Protein: CASRTSGTKNEQFF.

The chain is built from TRBV7-9 and TRBJ2-7; 10 bases are a match to TRBD1. The CDR3 is made up of 14 amino acids. With V trimmed by 7 bases and J by 8 bases, 11 bases remained unmatched. Per the germline V gene, CDR1 is SEHNR and CDR2 is FQNEAQ (reference sequence). The CDR3 loop is CASTPRGTGEKQYF. The CDR3 DNA is TGTGCCAGCACCCCACGGGGGACAGGGGAGAAGCAGTACTTC.

This chain connects TRBV18 to TRBJ1-2; maybe TRBD1 (5 bases). Germline CDR1 is KGHSH and CDR2 is LQKENI. This CDR3 has 15 amino acids. V was shortened by 2 bases and J by 4 bases, with 14 bases between the two germline ends. The DNA for the CDR3 is TGTGCCAGCTCACCAATCGAACGGGGGACCTATGGCTACACCTTC. As protein: CASSPIERGTYGYTF.

This clone was seen once. The rearrangement links TRBV11-2 to TRBJ2-7; 7 positions agree with TRBD2. The J segment lost 6 bases and the V segment lost 1 base, leaving 9 bases of the junction unmatched. Germline V gives CDR1 SGHAT, CDR2 FQNNGV. This CDR3 spans 15 amino acids. The DNA for the CDR3 is TGTGCCAGCAGCTTAGGAGGACTAGTAATCGGCGAGCAGTACTTC. Its protein is CASSLGGLVIGEQYF.

The chain employs TRBV12-5 and TRBJ2-1; 13 positions match TRBD2. The V and J ends lost 1 base and 8 bases, in that order; junction bases with no gene match: 2. CDR1 is LGHNT and CDR2 is FRNRAP in the germline V gene. There are 15 residues in the CDR3. The CDR3 DNA is TGTGCTAGTGGTTTGGGACTAGCGGGAGGTGATGAGCAGTTCTTC. It yields the protein CASGLGLAGGDEQFF.

This chain uses TRBV18 with TRBJ2-5; 10 positions agree with TRBD2. The ends lost 2 bases at V and 2 bases at J; junction bases unmatched: 8. The CDR3 runs 17 residues. Per germline, CDR1 KGHSH and CDR2 LQKENI. The DNA of the CDR3 is TGTGCCAGCTCACCATTAGTTAGCGGGAGGACACAAGAGACCCAGTACTTC. This encodes CASSPLVSGRTQETQYF.

V and J are TRBV28 and TRBJ1-1; D gene unclear. CDR1 MDHEN and CDR2 SYDVKM come from the germline V gene. This CDR3 comprises 11 residues. V was cut by 3 bases and J by 7 bases, with 6 bases left in between. As DNA, the CDR3 is TGTGCCAGCAGTTTGATGGGTGAAGCTTTCTTT. Amino acid sequence: CASSLMGEAFF. Drawing the rest from reference TRBV28 and TRBJ1-1, the complete variable domain is DVKVTQSSRYLVKRTGEKVFLECVQDMDHENMFWYRQDPGLGLRLIYFSYDVKMKEKGDIPEGYSVSREKKERFSLILESASTNQTSMYLCASSLMGEAFFGQGTRLTVV.

The CDR3 DNA reads as TGTGCCAGCTCTAGCGGCCAAGTTAACTACGAGCAGTACTTC. It codes for CASSSGQVNYEQYF. The J gene is TRBJ2-7, the V gene TRBV14; 7 bases map to TRBD2. The V gene end was trimmed by 8 bases and the J gene end by 3 bases; junction bases not matched to a gene: 10. CDR1 is SGHDN and CDR2 is FVKESK in the germline V gene. The CDR3 contains 14 residues.

The genes are TRBV7-9 and TRBJ1-5; TRBD1 is a possible D gene (5 bases). V lost 5 bases, J lost 4 bases, and 18 bases lay in between. The germline V gene has CDR1 SEHNR and CDR2 FQNEAQ (reference sequence). This CDR3 region has 16 residues. CDR3 amino acids: CASSRPRGSRNQPQHF. In DNA, the CDR3 is TGTGCCAGCAGCCGACCAAGGGGATCTAGGAATCAGCCCCAGCATTTT.